This is a list of T cell receptor beta chains from one sample in a study of blood T cell repertoires in COVID-19. Sequencing was performed with immunoSEQ multiplex PCR; in TCRdb, only in-frame clones are kept and a portion is missing. Of 150,000 to 200,000 clones in the sample, roughly 79% are singletons; the top ten hold around 12%. The sequencing input was peripheral blood. Receptors originate from a woman of 80 years or more with COVID-19, enrolled during active disease. CDR3s include the opening cysteine and the closing phenylalanine or tryptophan. A clone size is listed for some rows: how often the clone was seen (once, few, many), or a class if it is expanded.

V	size	J	CDR3
TRBV6-1	-	TRBJ2-3	CASSEDSGGATDTQYF
TRBV18	-	TRBJ2-5	CASSPRTGLETQYF
TRBV7-2	-	TRBJ1-2	CASSFGQGVNYGYTF
TRBV19	once	TRBJ1-2	CASSSRDSLYGYTF
TRBV6-5	-	TRBJ1-2	CASSLTGTGLYGYTF
TRBV20-1	-	TRBJ2-1	CSASGGREQFF
TRBV11-3	-	TRBJ2-7	CASRPPTARRNEQYF
TRBV6-6	-	TRBJ2-1	CASSSLRDRVDEQFF
TRBV6-5	once	TRBJ1-5	CASSYRHGDQPQHF
TRBV7-2	once	TRBJ2-1	CASSLVWGREVYNEQFF
TRBV3-1/TRBV3-2	-	TRBJ1-5	CASSQGARGPQHF
TRBV4-1	-	TRBJ2-3	CASSGGSNTQYF
TRBV28	-	TRBJ1-2	CASSLIGQGSPGYTF
TRBV2	-	TRBJ1-1	CASSATLRDTEAFF
TRBV2	-	TRBJ1-2	CASTRGLGYGYTF
TRBV7-2	-	TRBJ1-2	CASSLGAGARGYTF
TRBV28	-	TRBJ2-7	CASSMRDRPYEQYF
TRBV19	once	TRBJ2-3	CASSARLAGGTDTQYF
TRBV10-3	-	TRBJ1-3	CAISGGGPNTIYF
TRBV4-3	-	TRBJ2-1	CASSQDRGLYNEQFF
TRBV23-1	-	TRBJ1-5	CASSQRLLDDSENQPQHF
TRBV11-2	-	TRBJ2-5	CASSLNPGGLGETQYF
TRBV19	-	TRBJ2-1	CASSIWGDEQFF
TRBV28	-	TRBJ2-7	CASSLARGRVYEQYF
TRBV18	many	TRBJ1-1	CASSPQGQDRTLYTEAFF
TRBV27	-	TRBJ1-5	CASSAFGSTQPQHF
TRBV7-8	few	TRBJ2-2	CASSPVRTGTGNTGELFF
TRBV2	once	TRBJ2-1	CASSEVEPSSYNEQFF
TRBV27	-	TRBJ2-3	CASSPRGLAGGQGTDTQYF
TRBV14	-	TRBJ2-1	CASSPWDRDYNEQFF
TRBV5-1	many	TRBJ1-1	CASSLNPPGTANTEAFF
TRBV19	once	TRBJ2-1	CASSPETSAFYNEQFF
TRBV7-9	-	TRBJ2-5	CASSFTGALETQYF
TRBV2	once	TRBJ2-6	CASSVTPRTGNSGANVLTF
TRBV19	-	TRBJ1-2	CASSSTGRAGGYTF
TRBV15	few	TRBJ2-3	CATGTPISTDTQYF
TRBV5-3	-	TRBJ2-3	CATLREGQGDTQYF
TRBV7-9	-	TRBJ2-3	CASGGRATSTDTQYF
TRBV5-6	-	TRBJ1-2	CASSLVLREGYTF
TRBV7-3	-	TRBJ2-5	CASSFGLAETQYF
TRBV7-2	-	TRBJ1-1	CASRSRVLGLNTEAFF